The TCR beta chain under discussion was sequenced for a study of post-analysis software for immune sequencing data. General observations from the study: Under F measure analysis, samples from one preparation batch co-clustered strongly. Controls showed significantly higher normalized Chao1 diversity than did multiple sclerosis patients. When patients were compared with controls, a handful of TRBV segments were more frequent, TRBV5-6, TRBV5-1 and TRBV20-1 among them.

With respect to this clonotype: Its antigen is still unknown.

Unique molecular identifiers featured in each of the TCR beta cDNA libraries. MiXCR, run by TCRdb on the PCR reads, gives a single entry per CDR3 protein. This table holds about 540,000 distinct CDR3 sequences, around 34% found once. The V and J ends lost 6 bases and 0 bases respectively, with 18 bases between them. Germline V gene sequence: CDR1 DFQATT, CDR2 SNEGSKA (reference sequence). This CDR3 has 16 residues. Source material: blood. The rearrangement uses TRBV20-1 and TRBJ2-4; D remains ambiguous. This clonotype was obtained from a girl under 18 with multiple sclerosis. The CDR3 DNA reads TGCAGTGCCGAAGAAGGAGCTCGACTAGCCAAAAACATTCAGTACTTC. Translating gives CSAEEGARLAKNIQYF.